Shown below are 16 T cell receptor beta chains from a single sample sequenced in a study of blood T cell repertoires in COVID-19. Clones were sequenced by immunoSEQ multiplex PCR, and TCRdb holds only the in-frame ones, with some missing. The sample consists of some 120,000 clones, less than 75% of them appearing once. Sequencing was carried out using peripheral blood. The receptors here all came from a human donor with acute or convalescent COVID-19. The donor label of this sample is uncertain.

The chain employs TRBV19 and TRBJ1-5; no clear D. Trimming stripped 6 bases from V and 3 bases from J, with 18 bases between. Germline lookup yields CDR1 LNHDA and CDR2 SQIVND (reference sequence). The CDR3 is 16 amino acids. CDR3 region: CASSLRSGQTNQPQHF. The CDR3 nucleotides are TGTGCCAGTAGCCTCCGGTCTGGGCAAACCAATCAGCCCCAGCATTTT.

The V gene is TRBV9, the J gene TRBJ2-3; TRBD2 matches at 14 bases. The CDR3 runs 16 residues. Germline trimming cut 5 bases from V and 6 bases from J; bases unmatched to any gene: 8. The germline V gene has CDR1 SGDLS and CDR2 YYNGEE. The CDR3 loop reads CASSGRLAGGSDTQYF. CDR3 DNA sequence: TGTGCCAGCAGTGGCAGACTAGCGGGGGGGTCGGATACGCAGTATTTT.

This chain joins TRBV29-1 and TRBJ2-3, with 7 bases matching TRBD1. The CDR3 runs 15 residues. J lost 2 bases, V lost 7 bases, and 12 bases had no gene match. Germline values: CDR1 SQVTM, CDR2 ANQGSEA. For the CDR3, the DNA is TGCAGCGCGTTAGTGACGGACAGGCACACAGATACGCAGTATTTT. It codes for CSALVTDRHTDTQYF.

This clone was counted only a few times. Other nucleotide sequences from this sample produce the same CDR3. The chain joins TRBV6-5 to TRBJ1-2; 9 bases fit TRBD1. V lost 5 bases and J lost 4; bases outside the gene matches: 5. Looked up from germline, CDR1 is MNHEY and CDR2 is SVGAGI. CDR3 length equals 14 residues. CDR3 residues: CASSPGQGFYGYTF. In nucleotides, the CDR3 is TGTGCCAGCAGTCCGGGACAGGGCTTCTATGGCTACACCTTC.

The chain couples TRBV28 to TRBJ2-3; 15 positions match TRBD2. The CDR3 contains 16 residues. V dropped 5 bases and J dropped 8; count of bases not matched to a gene: 8. Per germline, CDR1 MDHEN and CDR2 SYDVKM. As DNA, the CDR3 is TGTGCCAGCAGTGGCCCGGGACTAGCGGGGGGTCGTACGCAGTATTTT. Translated: CASSGPGLAGGRTQYF.

The chain couples TRBV4-1 to TRBJ1-4; D remains ambiguous. The germline V and J ends were trimmed by 3 bases and 8 bases, with 13 bases remaining between them. The CDR3 totals 14 residues. Germline V gives CDR1 MGHRA, CDR2 YSYEKL. CDR3 DNA: TGCGCCAGCAGCCAGGTTAGGGAGTGGGAAAAACTGTTTTTT. Translated: CASSQVREWEKLFF.

In nucleotides, the CDR3 is TGTGCCAGCAGTTCGGGACAGGGGTTTGAAGCTTTCTTT. Its translation: CASSSGQGFEAFF. The chain is built from TRBV28 and TRBJ1-1; 10 bases align to TRBD1. CDR3 size: 13 residues. V was clipped by 4 bases and J by 7 bases; unmatched bases: 3. Germline loops: CDR1 MDHEN, CDR2 SYDVKM.

V and J are TRBV2 and TRBJ2-3; TRBD2 might be the D (7 bases). This CDR3 spans 13 amino acids. V shed 8 bases and J shed 6 bases, with 15 bases lying between them. Per germline, CDR1 SNHLY and CDR2 FYNNEI. CDR3 DNA sequence: TGTGCCAGCCTGGGGGGGCCGGCGGATACGCAGTATTTT. Translation: CASLGGPADTQYF.

The chain has TRBV11-2 and TRBJ1-1; D is ambiguous. Germline V CDR1 and CDR2: SGHAT, FQNNGV. This CDR3 region has 14 residues. Trimming removed 2 bases at V and 1 base at J, with 8 bases between. The CDR3 here is CASSLPRQNTEAFF. CDR3 coding DNA: TGTGCCAGCAGCTTACCGAGACAGAACACTGAAGCTTTCTTT.

The sample holds a few counts of this clone. This chain connects TRBV6-1 to TRBJ2-7; TRBD2 is a possible D gene (5 bases). Germline values: CDR1 MNHNS, CDR2 SASEGT. The CDR3 runs 13 residues. Trimming took off 2 bases at V and 7 bases at J, with 12 bases between the two ends. This CDR3 is CASSEFRSGEQYF. The DNA of the CDR3 is TGTGCCAGCAGTGAATTCAGGAGCGGAGAGCAGTACTTC.

The chain has TRBV28 and TRBJ2-3; D perhaps matches TRBD2 (7 bases). V was cut by 3 bases and J by 4 bases, with 14 bases left in between. CDR3 length: 15 amino acids. Germline V gives CDR1 MDHEN, CDR2 SYDVKM. The CDR3 DNA reads as TGTGCCAGCAGTTTGAAGGGGGGGTGGCCAGATACGCAGTATTTT. As protein: CASSLKGGWPDTQYF.

This clone showed up just a few times. The V gene is TRBV6-1, the J gene TRBJ1-5; 8 nucleotides match TRBD1. The CDR3 is made up of 15 amino acids. Looked up from germline, CDR1 is MNHNS and CDR2 is SASEGT. Trimming took 2 bases from V and 10 from J; bases not matched to a gene: 10. DNA of the CDR3: TGTGCCAGCAGTGAAAGCAGGGGGCTAGGGGATCCCCAGCATTTT. Amino acids: CASSESRGLGDPQHF.

DNA of the CDR3: TGTGCCAGCAGCCTGTGGACAGGGGGTTATAGCAATCAGCCCCAGCATTTT. Its translation: CASSLWTGGYSNQPQHF. The chain has TRBV5-6 and TRBJ1-5; 10 nucleotides align to TRBD1. J lost 0 bases, V lost 4 bases, and 7 bases had no gene match. The CDR3 covers 17 residues. Germline values: CDR1 SGHDT, CDR2 YYEEEE.

The chain combines TRBV7-6 with TRBJ2-4, with 9 nucleotides matching TRBD1. The CDR3 extends over 17 amino acids. The ends lost 8 bases at V and 1 base at J; junction bases unmatched: 12. The germline CDR1 and CDR2 sequences are SGHVS and FNYEAQ. CDR3 residues: CASSPGTGSLAKNIQYF. The CDR3 region has the DNA TGTGCCAGCTCCCCCGGGACAGGGTCGTTGGCCAAAAACATTCAGTACTTC.

The rearrangement uses TRBV28 and TRBJ1-6, with 10 positions matching TRBD1. The J segment lost 10 bases and the V segment lost 5 bases, leaving 5 bases of the junction unmatched. The CDR3 runs to 14 residues. In germline, CDR1 is MDHEN, CDR2 SYDVKM. DNA of the CDR3: TGTGCCAGCAGTATGGGGACAGGGGAGTCACCCCTCCACTTT. This sequence encodes CASSMGTGESPLHF.

The chain couples TRBV5-1 to TRBJ1-1; weak D call: TRBD1 (5 bases). The CDR3 consists of 14 residues. V lost 4 bases, J lost 4 bases, and 14 bases lay in between. Germline V CDR1 and CDR2: SGHRS, YFSETQ. CDR3 residues: CASSREHRGTEAFF. CDR3 coding DNA: TGCGCCAGCAGCCGGGAGCATAGGGGCACTGAAGCTTTCTTT.